The subject of this entry is one TCR beta chain. The data were taken from a study of blood T cell repertoires in COVID-19. TCRdb keeps only in-frame clones here, not all; method: immunoSEQ multiplex PCR. This sample has around 160,000 clones, with 80% found just once. After removal of 3 bases from V and 10 bases from J, the junction contained 7 bases not matched to a gene. The CDR3 extends over 14 amino acids. Germline assignment: CDR1 LGHDT and CDR2 YNNKEL (reference sequence). The sequencing sample was made of PBMCs or T cells enriched from blood (not recorded which). V usage is TRBV3-1 (or the pseudogene TRBV3-2) and J usage is TRBJ2-1; 9 bases agree with TRBD2. This receptor was taken from a man aged 40-50 years who had recovered from COVID-19. In DNA, the CDR3 is TGTGCCAGCAGCCAGCGGGGGGGCCTCCGGGAGCAGTTCTTC. Translated: CASSQRGGLREQFF.